This entry features one T cell receptor (beta chain) sequence. The source of the sample is a study of cytomegalovirus exposure and HLA in healthy donors. PCR used 60 Vbeta primers and 13 Jbeta primers. Repertoires were generated with immunoSEQ multiplex PCR, while TCRdb's copy carries only in-frame clones and drops some. The data contain 150,000 to 200,000 clones, more than 70% of them singletons. The origin of this receptor is a woman aged 35 to 49 in good health and CMV-seronegative. The source material was PBMCs.

The DNA for the CDR3 is TGTGCCAGCAGCGTTTACGTAGGCCGGGGAGAGACCCAGTACTTC. It encodes CASSVYVGRGETQYF. The V and J genes are TRBV9 and TRBJ2-5; D is possibly TRBD2 (5 bases). The length of the CDR3 is 15 residues. Per the germline V gene, CDR1 is SGDLS and CDR2 is YYNGEE. Trimming shortened V by 2 bases and J by 4 bases, and 15 bases separated the two germline ends.